This TCR beta chain emerged from a study of blood T cell repertoires in COVID-19. Study-wide background: Samples representing acute and convalescent COVID-19 were sourced from the United States, Italy and Spain. The cDNA or gDNA used as material had been derived from T cells, B-cell-depleted T cells, or PBMCs.

This CDR3 is built from 16 residues. J was trimmed by 1 base and V by 2 bases; bases with no gene match: 4. Germline V gene sequence: CDR1 PRHDT, CDR2 FYEKMQ (reference sequence). As processed by the authors: Amplifying reference gene primers gave estimates of nucleated cell counts. Sequenced by immunoSEQ multiplex PCR; TCRdb stores in-frame clones only, minus some. Clone size and the V and J calls come from that table; the DNA yielded D and trimming. The sample yields over 300,000 clones, more than 70% seen once. The TCR comes from a man younger than 35 who had recovered from COVID-19. This sequence joins TRBV13 and TRBJ2-2; the match to TRBD1 covers 7 bases. The material sequenced was peripheral blood. Written as DNA, the CDR3 is TGTGCCAGCAGCTTAATAGGGACAGAGAACACCGGGGAGCTGTTTTTT. Residues: CASSLIGTENTGELFF.